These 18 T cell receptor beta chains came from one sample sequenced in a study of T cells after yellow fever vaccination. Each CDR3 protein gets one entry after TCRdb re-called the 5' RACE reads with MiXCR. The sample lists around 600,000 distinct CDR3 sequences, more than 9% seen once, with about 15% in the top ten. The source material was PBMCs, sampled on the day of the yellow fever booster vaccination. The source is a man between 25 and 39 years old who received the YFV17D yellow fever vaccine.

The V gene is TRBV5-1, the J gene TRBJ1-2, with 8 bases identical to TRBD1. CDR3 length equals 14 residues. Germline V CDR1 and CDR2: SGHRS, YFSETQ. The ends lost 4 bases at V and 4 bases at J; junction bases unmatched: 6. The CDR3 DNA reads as TGCGCCAGCAGCGCCGGGACAGGAGTCTATGGCTACACCTTC. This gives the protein CASSAGTGVYGYTF.

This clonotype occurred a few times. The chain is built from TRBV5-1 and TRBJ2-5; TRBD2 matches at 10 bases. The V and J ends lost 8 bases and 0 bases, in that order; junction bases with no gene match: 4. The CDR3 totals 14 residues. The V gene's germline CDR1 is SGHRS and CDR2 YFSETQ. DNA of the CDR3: TGCGCCAGTTCGACTAGCGGGCACCAAGAGACCCAGTACTTC. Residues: CASSTSGHQETQYF. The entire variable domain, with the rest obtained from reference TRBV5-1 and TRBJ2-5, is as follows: KAGVTQTPRYLIKTRGQQVTLSCSPISGHRSVSWYQQTPGQGLQFLFEYFSETQRNKGNFPGRFSGRQFSNSRSEMNVSTLELGDSALYLCASSTSGHQETQYFGPGTRLLVL.

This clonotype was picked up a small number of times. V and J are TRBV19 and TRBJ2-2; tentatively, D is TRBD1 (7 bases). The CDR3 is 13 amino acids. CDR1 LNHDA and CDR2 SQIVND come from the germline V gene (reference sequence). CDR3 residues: CAGGTENTGELFF. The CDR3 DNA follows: TGTGCGGGCGGGACAGAGAACACCGGGGAGCTGTTTTTT.

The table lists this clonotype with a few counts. The CDR3 sequence is CASILQGARDEQFF. The CDR3 DNA is TGTGCCAGCATCCTCCAGGGGGCAAGGGATGAGCAGTTCTTC. J is TRBJ2-1 and V is TRBV5-6, with 8 bases lining up with TRBD1. The trim removed 6 bases at V and 8 bases at J, leaving 10 bases unmatched. Germline assignment: CDR1 SGHDT and CDR2 YYEEEE. The CDR3 sequence is 14 residues long.

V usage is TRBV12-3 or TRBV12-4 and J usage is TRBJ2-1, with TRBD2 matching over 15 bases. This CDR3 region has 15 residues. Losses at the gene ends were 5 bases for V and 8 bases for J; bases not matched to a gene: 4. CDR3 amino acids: CASSRTSGRGDEQFF. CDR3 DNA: TGTGCCAGCAGTAGGACTAGCGGGAGGGGGGATGAGCAGTTCTTC.

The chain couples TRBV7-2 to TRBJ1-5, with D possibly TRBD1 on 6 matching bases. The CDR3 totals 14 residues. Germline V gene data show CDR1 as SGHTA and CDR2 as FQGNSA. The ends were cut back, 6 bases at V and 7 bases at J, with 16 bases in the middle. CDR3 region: CASRQGRGWQPQHF. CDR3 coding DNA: TGTGCCAGCAGACAGGGTCGGGGATGGCAGCCCCAGCATTTT.

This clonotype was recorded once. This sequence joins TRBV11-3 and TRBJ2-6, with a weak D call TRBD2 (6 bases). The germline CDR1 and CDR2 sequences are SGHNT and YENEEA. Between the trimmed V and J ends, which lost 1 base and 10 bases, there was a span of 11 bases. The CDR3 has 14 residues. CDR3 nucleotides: TGTGCCAGCAGCTTAGCGGGACGGGGGAACGTCCTGACTTTC. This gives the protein CASSLAGRGNVLTF.

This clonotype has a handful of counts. The CDR3 nucleotides are TGTGCCAGCAGTAGACAGGGGGCCCAGGCAGATACGCAGTATTTT. Its translation: CASSRQGAQADTQYF. V usage is TRBV7-8 and J usage is TRBJ2-3, with 10 bases that match TRBD1. The CDR3 is 15 residues long. V was pared by 6 bases and J by 4 bases, with 7 bases of the junction left unmatched. Germline V gene sequence: CDR1 SGHVS, CDR2 FQNEAQ.

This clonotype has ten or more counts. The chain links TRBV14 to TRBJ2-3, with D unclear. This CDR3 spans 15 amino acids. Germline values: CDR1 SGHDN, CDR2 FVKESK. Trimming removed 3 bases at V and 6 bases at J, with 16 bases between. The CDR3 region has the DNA TGTGCCAGCAGCCAGACGGACGGTGGGTTTGATACGCAGTATTTT. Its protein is CASSQTDGGFDTQYF.

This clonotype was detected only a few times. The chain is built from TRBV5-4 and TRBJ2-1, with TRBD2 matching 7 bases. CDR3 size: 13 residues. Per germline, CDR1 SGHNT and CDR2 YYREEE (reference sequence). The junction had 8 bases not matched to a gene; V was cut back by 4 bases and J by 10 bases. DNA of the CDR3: TGTGCCAGCAGCCCGTGGCGGGAGCGGGAGCAGTTCTTC. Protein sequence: CASSPWREREQFF.

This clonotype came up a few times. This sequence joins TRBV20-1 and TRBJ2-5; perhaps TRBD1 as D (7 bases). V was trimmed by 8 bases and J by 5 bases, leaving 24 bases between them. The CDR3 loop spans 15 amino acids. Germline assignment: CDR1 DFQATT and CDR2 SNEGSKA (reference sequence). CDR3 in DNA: TGCAGTCACTCCAACTCGGAGGGGGCAGGGGAGACCCAGTACTTC. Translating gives CSHSNSEGAGETQYF.

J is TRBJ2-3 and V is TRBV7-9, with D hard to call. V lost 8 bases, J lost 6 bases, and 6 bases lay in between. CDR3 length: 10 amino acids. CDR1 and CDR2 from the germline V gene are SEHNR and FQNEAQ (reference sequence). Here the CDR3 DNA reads TGTGCCAGCGAGGAGGATACGCAGTATTTT. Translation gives CASEEDTQYF.

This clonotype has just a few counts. CDR3 protein: CAGSSGRAPINEQFF. The CDR3 DNA sequence: TGTGCCGGTTCTAGCGGGAGGGCCCCCATCAATGAGCAGTTCTTC. The rearrangement links TRBV2 to TRBJ2-1, with TRBD2 identical over 12 bases. There are 15 residues in the CDR3. Trimming removed 11 bases from V and 6 bases from J; junction bases left unmatched: 11. Germline lookup yields CDR1 SNHLY and CDR2 FYNNEI. Full variable domain (rest looked up from reference TRBV2 and TRBJ2-1): EPEVTQTPSHQVTQMGQEVILRCVPISNHLYFYWYRQILGQKVEFLVSFYNNEISEKSEIFDDQFSVERPDGSNFTLKIRSTKLEDSAMYFCAGSSGRAPINEQFFGPGTRLTVL.

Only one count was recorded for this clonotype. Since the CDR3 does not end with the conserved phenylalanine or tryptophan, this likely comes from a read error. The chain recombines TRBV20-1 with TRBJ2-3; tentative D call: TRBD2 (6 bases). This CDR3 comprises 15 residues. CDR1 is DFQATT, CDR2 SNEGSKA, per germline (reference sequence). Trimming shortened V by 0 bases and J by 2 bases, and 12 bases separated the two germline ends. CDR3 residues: CSARDVAGTTDTQYS. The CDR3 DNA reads TGCAGTGCTAGAGATGTCGCGGGGACCACAGATACGCAGTATTCT.

The CDR3 is CASSVEWEQFF. The CDR3, as DNA: TGTGCCAGCAGCGTAGAATGGGAGCAGTTCTTC. The V and J genes are TRBV9 and TRBJ2-1; no clear D gene. The CDR3 has 11 residues. Germline CDR1 is SGDLS and CDR2 is YYNGEE. Trimming removed 0 bases at V and 10 bases at J, with 5 bases between.

The CDR3 loop reads CSARGTESGNQPQHF. CDR3 bases: TGCAGTGCTAGAGGGACGGAGTCAGGCAATCAGCCCCAGCATTTT. This chain links TRBV20-1 with TRBJ1-5; D not certain. In germline, CDR1 is DFQATT, CDR2 SNEGSKA (reference sequence). The ends were cut back, 1 base at V and 2 bases at J, with 12 bases in the middle. The CDR3 is 15 amino acids.

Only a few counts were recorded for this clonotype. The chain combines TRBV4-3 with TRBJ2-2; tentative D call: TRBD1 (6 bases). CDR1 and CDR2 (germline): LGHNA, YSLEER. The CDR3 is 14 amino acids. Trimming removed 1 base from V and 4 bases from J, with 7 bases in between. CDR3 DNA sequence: TGCGCCAGCAGCCAAGTACAGGGCACCGGGGAGCTGTTTTTT. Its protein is CASSQVQGTGELFF.

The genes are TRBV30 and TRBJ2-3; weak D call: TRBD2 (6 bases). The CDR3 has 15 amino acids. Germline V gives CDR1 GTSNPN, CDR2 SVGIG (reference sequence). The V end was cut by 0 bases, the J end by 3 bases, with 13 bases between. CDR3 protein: CAWSVPLRGTDTQYF. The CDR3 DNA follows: TGTGCCTGGAGTGTACCGCTCCGGGGGACAGATACGCAGTATTTT.